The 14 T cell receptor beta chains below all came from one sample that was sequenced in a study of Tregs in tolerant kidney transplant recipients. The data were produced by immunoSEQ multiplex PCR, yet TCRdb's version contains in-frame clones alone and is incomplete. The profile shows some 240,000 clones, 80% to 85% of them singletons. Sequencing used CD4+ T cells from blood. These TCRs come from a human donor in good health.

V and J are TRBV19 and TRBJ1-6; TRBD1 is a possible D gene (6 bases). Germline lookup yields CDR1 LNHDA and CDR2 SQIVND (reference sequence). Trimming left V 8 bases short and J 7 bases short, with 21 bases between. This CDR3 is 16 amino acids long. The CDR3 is CASGPPPTGQNSPLHF. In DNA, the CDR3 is TGTGCCAGTGGTCCCCCCCCTACAGGGCAGAATTCACCCCTCCACTTT.

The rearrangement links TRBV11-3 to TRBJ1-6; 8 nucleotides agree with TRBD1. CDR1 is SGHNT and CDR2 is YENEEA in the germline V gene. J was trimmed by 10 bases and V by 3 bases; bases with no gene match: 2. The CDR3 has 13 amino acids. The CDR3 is CASSLDRESPLHF. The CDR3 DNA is TGTGCCAGCAGCTTGGACAGGGAATCACCCCTCCACTTT. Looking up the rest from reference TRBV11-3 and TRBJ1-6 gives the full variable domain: EAGVVQSPRYKIIEKKQPVAFWCNPISGHNTLYWYLQNLGQGPELLIRYENEEAVDDSQLPKDRFSAERLKGVDSTLKIQPAELGDSAVYLCASSLDRESPLHFGNGTRLTVT.

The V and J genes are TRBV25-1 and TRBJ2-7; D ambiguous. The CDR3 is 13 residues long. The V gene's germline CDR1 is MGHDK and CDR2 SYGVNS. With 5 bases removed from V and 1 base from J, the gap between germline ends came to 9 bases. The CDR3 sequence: CASSLHQSYEQYF. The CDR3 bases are TGTGCCAGCAGTCTGCATCAGTCCTACGAGCAGTACTTC.

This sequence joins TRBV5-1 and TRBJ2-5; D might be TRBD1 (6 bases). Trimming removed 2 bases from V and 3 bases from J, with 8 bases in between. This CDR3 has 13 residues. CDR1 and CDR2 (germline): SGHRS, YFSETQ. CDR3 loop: CASSFKGEETQYF. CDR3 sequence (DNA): TGCGCCAGCAGCTTTAAGGGGGAAGAGACCCAGTACTTC. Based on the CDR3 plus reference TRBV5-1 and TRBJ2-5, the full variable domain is KAGVTQTPRYLIKTRGQQVTLSCSPISGHRSVSWYQQTPGQGLQFLFEYFSETQRNKGNFPGRFSGRQFSNSRSEMNVSTLELGDSALYLCASSFKGEETQYFGPGTRLLVL.

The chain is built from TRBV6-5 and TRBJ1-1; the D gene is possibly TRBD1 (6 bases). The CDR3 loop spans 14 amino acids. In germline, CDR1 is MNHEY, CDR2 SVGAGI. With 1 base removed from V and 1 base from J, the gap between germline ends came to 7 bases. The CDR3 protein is CASSYFRGNTEAFF. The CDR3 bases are TGTGCCAGCAGTTACTTCAGGGGGAACACTGAAGCTTTCTTT.

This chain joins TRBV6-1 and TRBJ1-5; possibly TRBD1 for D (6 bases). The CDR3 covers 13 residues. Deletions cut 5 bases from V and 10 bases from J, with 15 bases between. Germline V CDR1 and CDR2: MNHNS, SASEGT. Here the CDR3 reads CASSTQGNRPQHF. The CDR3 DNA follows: TGTGCCAGCAGTACTCAGGGGAATCGACCCCAGCATTTT.

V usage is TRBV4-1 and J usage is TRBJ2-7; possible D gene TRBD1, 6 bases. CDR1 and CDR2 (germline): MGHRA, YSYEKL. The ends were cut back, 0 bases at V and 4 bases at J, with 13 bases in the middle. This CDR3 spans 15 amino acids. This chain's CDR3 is CASSQDWGLSYEQYF. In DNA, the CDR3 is TGCGCCAGCAGCCAAGATTGGGGGCTTTCGTACGAGCAGTACTTC.

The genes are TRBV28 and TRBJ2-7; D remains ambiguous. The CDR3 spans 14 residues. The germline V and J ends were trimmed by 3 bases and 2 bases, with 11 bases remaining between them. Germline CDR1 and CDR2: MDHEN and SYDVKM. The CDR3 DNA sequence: TGTGCCAGCAGTTTGATAGGATCCACCTACGAGCAGTACTTC. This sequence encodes CASSLIGSTYEQYF.

The CDR3 sequence is CASSLGDTNTGELFF. In nucleotides, the CDR3 is TGTGCCAGCAGCTTAGGCGATACGAACACCGGGGAGCTGTTTTTT. The rearrangement uses TRBV7-9 and TRBJ2-2; D unclear. V lost 1 base to trimming and J lost 0 bases, with 6 bases between them. CDR1 and CDR2 from the germline V gene are SEHNR and FQNEAQ (reference sequence). This CDR3 is built from 15 residues.

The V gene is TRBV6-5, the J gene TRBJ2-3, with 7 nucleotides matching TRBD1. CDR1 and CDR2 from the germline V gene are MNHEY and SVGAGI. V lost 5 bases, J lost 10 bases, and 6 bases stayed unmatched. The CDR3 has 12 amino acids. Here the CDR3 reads CASSPTGTAQYF. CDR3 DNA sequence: TGTGCCAGCAGTCCCACAGGGACAGCGCAGTATTTT.

In nucleotides, the CDR3 is TGTGCCAGTAGTATAAGGGATGGAAACACCATATATTTT. It is translated as CASSIRDGNTIYF. This chain joins TRBV19 and TRBJ1-3, with D unclear. Per germline, CDR1 LNHDA and CDR2 SQIVND (reference sequence). The CDR3 sequence is 13 residues long. V dropped 2 bases and J dropped 3 bases, with 5 bases sitting between them.

The chain's CDR3 is CASSLQTGANTEAFF. Written as DNA, the CDR3 is TGTGCCAGCAGCCTACAGACAGGGGCGAACACTGAAGCTTTCTTT. V is TRBV7-2 and J is TRBJ1-1, with 8 positions matching TRBD1. Germline trimming cut 5 bases from V and 1 base from J; bases unmatched to any gene: 6. Germline CDR1 SGHTA, CDR2 FQGNSA. The CDR3 loop spans 15 amino acids.

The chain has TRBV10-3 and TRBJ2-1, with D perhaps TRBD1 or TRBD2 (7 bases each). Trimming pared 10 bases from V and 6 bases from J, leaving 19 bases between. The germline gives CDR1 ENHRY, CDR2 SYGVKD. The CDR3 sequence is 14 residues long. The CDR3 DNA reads TGTGCCACCCGGGCCCAGGGGGGGTCCAATGAGCAGTTCTTC. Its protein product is CATRAQGGSNEQFF.

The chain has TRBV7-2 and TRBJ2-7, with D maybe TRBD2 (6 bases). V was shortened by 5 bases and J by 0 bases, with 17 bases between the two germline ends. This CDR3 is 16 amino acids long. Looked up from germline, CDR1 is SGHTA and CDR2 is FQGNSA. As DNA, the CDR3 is TGTGCCAGCAGCCGAACCGCGGGACCGAGCTCCTACGAGCAGTACTTC. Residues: CASSRTAGPSSYEQYF.